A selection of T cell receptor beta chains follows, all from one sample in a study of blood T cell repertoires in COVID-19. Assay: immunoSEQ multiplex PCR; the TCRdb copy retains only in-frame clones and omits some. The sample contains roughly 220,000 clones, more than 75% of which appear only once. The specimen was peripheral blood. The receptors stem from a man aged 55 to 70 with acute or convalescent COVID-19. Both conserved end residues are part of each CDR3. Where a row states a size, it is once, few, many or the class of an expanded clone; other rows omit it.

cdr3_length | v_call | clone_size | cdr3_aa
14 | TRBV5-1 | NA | CASMAHPGADTQYF
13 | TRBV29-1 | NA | CSVLAGSTDTQYF
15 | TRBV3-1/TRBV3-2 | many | CASSPLPGVTDTQYF
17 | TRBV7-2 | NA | CASSSRGTGAVVETQYF
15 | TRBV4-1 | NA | CASSHGGGFFNEQFF
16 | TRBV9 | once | CASSVVGQGGTDTQYF
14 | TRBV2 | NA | CASSGDRGRYEQYF
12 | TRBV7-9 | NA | CASSLGAVPQHF
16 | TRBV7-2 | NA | CASSSSSGGGQETQYF
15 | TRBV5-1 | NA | CASSSGDRVNSPLHF
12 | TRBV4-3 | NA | CASSSQYNEQFF
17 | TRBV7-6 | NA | CASSRPEGQSSYNEQFF
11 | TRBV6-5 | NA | CASQLGNTIYF
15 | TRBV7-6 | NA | CASSVTGDSYNEQFF
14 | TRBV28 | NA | CASRIPTGGYGYTF
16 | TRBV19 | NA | CASSPGLAGVGETQYF
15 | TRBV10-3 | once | CAISGTGLSNQPQHF
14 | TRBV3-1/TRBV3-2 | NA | CASSYRARDTEAFF
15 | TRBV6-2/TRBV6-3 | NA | CASSRPGQPPYEQYF
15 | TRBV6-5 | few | CASSPPWGQKNIQYF
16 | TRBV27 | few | CASSLDGRLRNTEAFF
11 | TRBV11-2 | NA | CASSYETEAFF
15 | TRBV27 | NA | CASRGQGASGNTIYF
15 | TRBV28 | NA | CASRGRGFGSYEQYF
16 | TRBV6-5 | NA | CASSYSGTARNEKLFF
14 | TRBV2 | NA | CASIGTGSSYGYTF
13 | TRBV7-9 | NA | CASSPPGIEKLFF
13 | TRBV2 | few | CASSEQGGEKLFF
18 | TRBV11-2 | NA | CASSYLTGGATRTDTQYF
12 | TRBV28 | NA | CASVHGAYEQYF
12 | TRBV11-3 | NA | CASSSGGGELFF
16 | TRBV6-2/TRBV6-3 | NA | CASSATGLTSYNEQFF
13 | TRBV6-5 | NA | CAIGGRQATEAFF
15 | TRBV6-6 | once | CASSGGQGVLDGYTF
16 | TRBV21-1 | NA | CASSNGGQLSNQPQHF
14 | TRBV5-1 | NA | CASSLEGDGNEQFF
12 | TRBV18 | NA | CASSPGQFEAFF
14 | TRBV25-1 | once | CASSGGPSTDTQYF
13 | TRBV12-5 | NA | CASGFQGNSEQYF
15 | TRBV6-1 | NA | CASSDRQGARDTQYF
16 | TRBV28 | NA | CASSGTGGGSNQPQHF
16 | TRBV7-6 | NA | CASSLVRGGRPGELFF
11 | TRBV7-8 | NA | CASSPSVEQYF
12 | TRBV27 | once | CSSGGRGETQYF
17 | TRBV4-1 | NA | CASSQDGNRGSTDTQYF
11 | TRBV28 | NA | CASSRQGLQYF
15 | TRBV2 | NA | CAWGRQGEGTGELFF
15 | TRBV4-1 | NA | CASSDSGHNTGELFF
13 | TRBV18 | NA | CASSFTGMDGYTF
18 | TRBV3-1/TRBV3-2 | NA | CASSQVPPGTSDYNEQFF
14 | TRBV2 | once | CASRGPGQKGGYTF
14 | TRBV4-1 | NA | CASSQVADRAEAFF
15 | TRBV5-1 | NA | CASSLAAGQGYEQYF
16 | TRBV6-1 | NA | CASSEARLAGENEQFF
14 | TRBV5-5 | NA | CASSQGTLNTEAFF